These 22 T cell receptor beta chains were sequenced from one sample in a study of beta chain features in type 1 diabetes. Study conclusions and caveats: Patients with Type 1 diabetes showed moderately but significantly shorter TCRB CDR3s in all four CD4+ subsets.

Expressed TCRB transcripts were sequenced because the entire RNA isolate underwent reverse transcription. Sequencing was performed with immunoSEQ multiplex PCR; in TCRdb, only in-frame clones are kept and a portion is missing. The sample contains more than 100,000 clones, roughly 15% of which appear only once. These TCRs are of unknown antigen specificity. Specimen: central memory CD4+ T cells from blood. The receptor source for this set is a man aged 30 to 45 with type 1 diabetes.

This clone was seen a handful of times. V gene TRBV7-9 combines with J gene TRBJ2-3, with D maybe TRBD2 (6 bases). CDR3 length equals 14 residues. V was cut by 5 bases and J by 0 bases, with 9 bases left in between. Germline V gene data show CDR1 as SEHNR and CDR2 as FQNEAQ (reference sequence). This chain's CDR3 is CASSPRGSTDTQYF. In DNA, the CDR3 is TGTGCCAGCAGCCCGCGGGGAAGCACAGATACGCAGTATTTT. Drawing the rest from reference TRBV7-9 and TRBJ2-3, the complete variable domain is DTGVSQNPRHKITKRGQNVTFRCDPISEHNRLYWYRQTLGQGPEFLTYFQNEAQLEKSRLLSDRFSAERPKGSFSTLEIQRTEQGDSAMYLCASSPRGSTDTQYFGPGTRLTVL.

This clone turned up a few times. This chain joins TRBV19 and TRBJ2-5; possibly TRBD1 or TRBD2 for D (5 bases each). Trimming took 6 bases from V and 5 from J, leaving 22 bases between them. This CDR3 spans 16 amino acids. The germline CDR1 and CDR2 sequences are LNHDA and SQIVND (reference sequence). CDR3 region: CASRPRGQGEKETQYF. The CDR3 DNA follows: TGTGCCAGTAGGCCCCGCGGGCAGGGAGAAAAGGAGACCCAGTACTTC.

The V gene is TRBV7-2, the J gene TRBJ2-7; TRBD1 agrees at 9 bases. The ends lost 7 bases at V and 4 bases at J; junction bases unmatched: 5. The CDR3 runs to 13 residues. CDR1 and CDR2 (germline): SGHTA, FQGNSA. The CDR3: CASTLGQGYEQYF. CDR3 DNA sequence: TGTGCCAGCACCTTGGGACAGGGTTACGAGCAGTACTTC.

This clone has just a few counts. The chain recombines TRBV2 with TRBJ1-2; a weak D match, TRBD1 (6 bases). V lost 5 bases and J 4 bases, leaving 11 bases between the germline ends. Germline V gene sequence: CDR1 SNHLY, CDR2 FYNNEI. The CDR3 runs to 13 residues. CDR3 sequence (DNA): TGTGCCAGCAGTACTCGGACAGCCTATGGCTACACCTTC. Its protein is CASSTRTAYGYTF.

The CDR3 sequence is CASSSDRGYGNYGYTF. In DNA form, the CDR3 reads TGTGCCAGCAGTTCCGACAGGGGGTATGGGAACTATGGCTACACCTTC. The V gene is TRBV27, the J gene TRBJ1-2; 9 bases align to TRBD1. The CDR3 loop spans 16 amino acids. V shed 4 bases, J shed 2 bases, and the junction held 8 bases outside the gene matches. Germline V gene sequence: CDR1 MNHEY, CDR2 SMNVEV (reference sequence).

This clone has ten or more counts. The chain employs TRBV14 and TRBJ2-5; 8 bases align to TRBD1. The CDR3 covers 15 residues. Germline loops: CDR1 SGHDN, CDR2 FVKESK. V shed 4 bases, J shed 4 bases, and the junction held 8 bases outside the gene matches. The CDR3 DNA reads as TGTGCCAGCAGCCCGTTACAGGGGGAGATAGAGACCCAGTACTTC. Its translation is CASSPLQGEIETQYF.

This chain links TRBV27 with TRBJ1-6, with 9 bases aligning to TRBD1. There are 14 residues in the CDR3. CDR1 is MNHEY, CDR2 SMNVEV, per germline (reference sequence). J gave up 10 bases and V 6 bases, and 7 bases lay outside the gene matches. The CDR3 protein is CASRSGTGWSPLHF. The CDR3 nucleotides are TGTGCCAGCAGGTCCGGGACAGGGTGGTCACCCCTCCACTTT.

This sequence joins TRBV7-3 and TRBJ2-1; possible D gene TRBD2, 5 bases. The CDR3 is made up of 14 amino acids. Germline V lookup: CDR1 SGHTA, CDR2 FQGTGA. With 3 bases removed from V and 0 bases from J, the gap between germline ends came to 6 bases. The DNA for the CDR3 is TGTGCCAGCAGCTTGGACTCCTCCTACAATGAGCAGTTCTTC. It specifies CASSLDSSYNEQFF.

V gene TRBV29-1 combines with J gene TRBJ2-1, with 10 bases aligning to TRBD1. This CDR3 contains 13 residues. V lost 7 bases, J lost 5 bases, and 5 bases stayed unmatched. From germline, CDR1 is SQVTM and CDR2 ANQGSEA. The CDR3 region has the DNA TGCAGCGCTCTGGGGACAGGGGACAATGAGCAGTTCTTC. Encoded protein: CSALGTGDNEQFF.

The V call is TRBV5-1, the J call TRBJ2-2; TRBD2 matches at 13 bases. CDR3 length: 18 residues. After removal of 8 bases from V and 5 bases from J, the junction contained 15 bases not matched to a gene. Per germline, CDR1 SGHRS and CDR2 YFSETQ. CDR3 in amino acids: CASSSGTSGVKRTGELFF. The CDR3 DNA sequence: TGCGCCAGTTCGTCCGGGACTAGCGGGGTAAAAAGGACCGGGGAGCTGTTTTTT.

This rearrangement joins TRBV18 to TRBJ2-7; 9 nucleotides match TRBD1. Germline values: CDR1 KGHSH, CDR2 LQKENI. Trimming took 2 bases from V and 4 from J; bases not matched to a gene: 9. This CDR3 comprises 16 residues. CDR3 sequence: CASSPDSLTGGYEQYF. The CDR3 DNA sequence: TGTGCCAGCTCACCAGATTCATTGACAGGGGGTTACGAGCAGTACTTC. Filled out from reference TRBV18 and TRBJ2-7, the complete variable domain reads NAGVMQNPRHLVRRRGQEARLRCSPMKGHSHVYWYRQLPEEGLKFMVYLQKENIIDESGMPKERFSAEFPKEGPSILRIQQVVRGDSAAYFCASSPDSLTGGYEQYFGPGTRLTVT.

The gene calls are TRBV2 and TRBJ1-2; possibly TRBD1 for D (5 bases). CDR1 and CDR2 from the germline V gene are SNHLY and FYNNEI. CDR3 size: 13 residues. Trimming pared 7 bases from V and 5 bases from J, leaving 14 bases between. This CDR3 is CASKADSSYGYTF. The CDR3 DNA reads TGTGCCAGCAAGGCCGACAGCTCTTATGGCTACACCTTC.

In this sample, this clone turned up a few times. This chain joins TRBV9 and TRBJ1-6, with D perhaps matching TRBD1 (6 bases). From germline, CDR1 is SGDLS and CDR2 YYNGEE. CDR3 length: 14 amino acids. V lost 1 base to trimming and J lost 6 bases, with 8 bases between them. The CDR3 sequence: CASSVQGSNSPLHF. CDR3 DNA sequence: TGTGCCAGCAGCGTACAGGGGAGTAATTCACCCCTCCACTTT.

This clone was seen more than once but under ten times. The chain links TRBV4-3 to TRBJ2-1, with 7 bases lining up with TRBD2. The germline CDR1 and CDR2 sequences are LGHNA and YSLEER. This CDR3 has 15 residues. The trim removed 3 bases at V and 9 bases at J, leaving 11 bases unmatched. CDR3: CASSQRGSGVGEQFF. The CDR3 region has the DNA TGCGCCAGCAGCCAGCGAGGGAGCGGGGTAGGTGAGCAGTTCTTC.

This clone was seen a handful of times. The rearrangement joins TRBV7-2 to TRBJ2-5, with TRBD1 identical over 9 bases. Germline CDR1 and CDR2: SGHTA and FQGNSA. CDR3 size: 16 residues. V was clipped by 6 bases and J by 3 bases; unmatched bases: 11. The CDR3 reads CASRYTGTGPKETQYF. In nucleotides, the CDR3 is TGTGCCAGCAGATATACCGGGACAGGGCCCAAAGAGACCCAGTACTTC.

This clone has just a few counts. The rearrangement uses TRBV10-3 and TRBJ1-4; D might be TRBD1 (6 bases). The germline V gene encodes CDR1 ENHRY and CDR2 SYGVKD. V was cut by 9 bases and J by 7 bases, with 15 bases left in between. The CDR3 has 13 residues. This CDR3 is CAISPGAGEKLFF. The CDR3 DNA follows: TGTGCCATAAGTCCAGGGGCGGGTGAAAAACTGTTTTTT.

The rearrangement links TRBV6-5 to TRBJ1-5; 9 positions match TRBD1. The CDR3 spans 15 residues. The germline V gene encodes CDR1 MNHEY and CDR2 SVGAGI. V shed 5 bases and J 4 bases; nucleotides not matched to a gene: 6. CDR3 coding DNA: TGTGCCAGCAGTCGCACCGGGACAGGGAATCAGCCCCAGCATTTT. It specifies CASSRTGTGNQPQHF.

This clone was detected many times. The chain recombines TRBV2 with TRBJ2-7; 8 bases fit TRBD1. This CDR3 region has 14 residues. J gave up 9 bases and V 5 bases, and 12 bases lay outside the gene matches. CDR1 is SNHLY and CDR2 is FYNNEI in the germline V gene. In DNA, the CDR3 is TGTGCCAGCAGTTCCACTCGACAGGGGACAGCGCAGTACTTC. Amino acid sequence: CASSSTRQGTAQYF. The whole variable domain, filled in from reference TRBV2 and TRBJ2-7, reads EPEVTQTPSHQVTQMGQEVILRCVPISNHLYFYWYRQILGQKVEFLVSFYNNEISEKSEIFDDQFSVERPDGSNFTLKIRSTKLEDSAMYFCASSSTRQGTAQYFGPGTRLTVT.

This clone was seen only a few times. The chain has TRBV28 and TRBJ2-1, with 10 bases identical to TRBD2. Trimming removed 5 bases from V and 7 bases from J; junction bases left unmatched: 8. The germline V gene has CDR1 MDHEN and CDR2 SYDVKM. The CDR3 extends over 15 amino acids. The CDR3 protein is CASSPGTSEGNEQFF. CDR3 DNA: TGTGCCAGCAGTCCTGGGACTAGCGAGGGAAATGAGCAGTTCTTC. Full variable domain (remainder filled in from reference TRBV28 and TRBJ2-1): DVKVTQSSRYLVKRTGEKVFLECVQDMDHENMFWYRQDPGLGLRLIYFSYDVKMKEKGDIPEGYSVSREKKERFSLILESASTNQTSMYLCASSPGTSEGNEQFFGPGTRLTVL.

This clone was recorded a few times. This chain joins TRBV9 and TRBJ2-7; D gene uncertain. Germline-derived CDR1 and CDR2 are SGDLS and YYNGEE. Trimming removed 0 bases at V and 0 bases at J, with 4 bases between. The CDR3 length is 13 residues. The CDR3 nucleotides read TGTGCCAGCAGCGTAGGCAACTCCTACGAGCAGTACTTC. It encodes CASSVGNSYEQYF. The complete variable domain, with remaining parts taken from reference TRBV9 and TRBJ2-7, reads DSGVTQTPKHLITATGQRVTLRCSPRSGDLSVYWYQQSLDQGLQFLIQYYNGEERAKGNILERFSAQQFPDLHSELNLSSLELGDSALYFCASSVGNSYEQYFGPGTRLTVT.

Here the CDR3 reads CSVGTVEWMENGYTF. Here the CDR3 DNA reads TGCAGCGTGGGGACAGTTGAGTGGATGGAGAATGGCTACACCTTC. This chain uses TRBV29-1 with TRBJ1-2; 7 bases fit TRBD1. Germline V gene sequence: CDR1 SQVTM, CDR2 ANQGSEA. With V trimmed by 6 bases and J by 6 bases, 16 bases remained unmatched. The CDR3 length is 15 residues.

V and J are TRBV9 and TRBJ1-2, with D possibly matching TRBD1 (5 bases). V lost 0 bases and J 7 bases, leaving 13 bases between the germline ends. This CDR3 comprises 14 residues. The V gene's germline CDR1 is SGDLS and CDR2 YYNGEE. In DNA form, the CDR3 reads TGTGCCAGCAGCGTAGCCCAATGGGGGGTTGGCTACACCTTC. The encoded protein is CASSVAQWGVGYTF. The full variable domain, rest sourced from reference TRBV9 and TRBJ1-2, is DSGVTQTPKHLITATGQRVTLRCSPRSGDLSVYWYQQSLDQGLQFLIQYYNGEERAKGNILERFSAQQFPDLHSELNLSSLELGDSALYFCASSVAQWGVGYTFGSGTRLTVV.